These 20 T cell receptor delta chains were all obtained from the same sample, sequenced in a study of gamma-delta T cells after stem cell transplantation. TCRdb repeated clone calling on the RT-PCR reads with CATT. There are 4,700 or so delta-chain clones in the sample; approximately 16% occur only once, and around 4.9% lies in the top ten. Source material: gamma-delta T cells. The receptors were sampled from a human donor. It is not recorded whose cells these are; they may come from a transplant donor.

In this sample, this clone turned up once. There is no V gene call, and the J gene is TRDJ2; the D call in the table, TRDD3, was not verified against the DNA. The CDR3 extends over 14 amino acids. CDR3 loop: CACDMGVMPAQLFF. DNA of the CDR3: TGTGCCTGTGACATGGGGGTAATGCCAGCCCAACTCTTCTTC.

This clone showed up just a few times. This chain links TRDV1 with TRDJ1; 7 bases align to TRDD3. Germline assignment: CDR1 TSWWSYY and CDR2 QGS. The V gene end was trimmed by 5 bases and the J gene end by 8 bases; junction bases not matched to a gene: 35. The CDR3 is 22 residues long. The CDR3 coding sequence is TGTGCTCTTGGGCATACTTCCCACTCATACGGATACGACAACGGGGCCGGGGGAAAACTCATCTTT. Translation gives CALGHTSHSYGYDNGAGGKLIF.

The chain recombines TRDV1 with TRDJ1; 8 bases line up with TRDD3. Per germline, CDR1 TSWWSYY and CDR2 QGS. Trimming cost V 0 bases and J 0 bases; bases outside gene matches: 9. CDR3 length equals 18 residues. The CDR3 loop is CALGELAYWGEYTDKLIF. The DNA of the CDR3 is TGTGCTCTTGGGGAACTAGCCTACTGGGGGGAGTACACCGATAAACTCATCTTT.

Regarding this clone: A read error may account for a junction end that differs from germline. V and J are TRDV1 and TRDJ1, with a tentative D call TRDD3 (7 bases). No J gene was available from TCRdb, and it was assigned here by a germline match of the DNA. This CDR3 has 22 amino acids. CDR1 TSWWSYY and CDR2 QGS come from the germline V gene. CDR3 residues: CAIGPYRPSSTGDSRYTDKLIF. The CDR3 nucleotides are TGTGCTATTGGGCCTTATAGGCCTTCCAGTACTGGGGACTCCCGGTACACCGATAAACTCATCTTT.

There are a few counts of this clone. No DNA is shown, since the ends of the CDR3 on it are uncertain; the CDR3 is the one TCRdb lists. The CDR3 reads CSVLLCSVTQTYGGYTDKLIF. V is TRAV29/DV5 and J is TRDJ1; whether TRDD3, the table's D call, matches the DNA was not checked. The germline V gene encodes CDR1 NSMFDY and CDR2 ISSIKDK. Including both end residues, the CDR3 is 21 amino acids long.

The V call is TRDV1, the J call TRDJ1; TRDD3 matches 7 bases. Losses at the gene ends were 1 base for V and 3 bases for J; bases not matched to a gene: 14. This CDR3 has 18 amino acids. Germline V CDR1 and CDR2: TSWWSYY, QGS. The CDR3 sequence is CALGERAAGGLGPDKLIF. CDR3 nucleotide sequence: TGTGCTCTTGGGGAACGAGCTGCCGGGGGATTGGGGCCCGATAAACTCATCTTT.

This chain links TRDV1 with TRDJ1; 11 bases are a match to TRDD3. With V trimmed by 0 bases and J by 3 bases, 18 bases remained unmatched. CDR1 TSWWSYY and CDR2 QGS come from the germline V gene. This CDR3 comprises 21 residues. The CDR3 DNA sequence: TGTGCTCTTGGGGAACTGAAGAACGTTCTGGGGGATACTCTGGTAGCCGATAAACTCATCTTT. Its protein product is CALGELKNVLGDTLVADKLIF.

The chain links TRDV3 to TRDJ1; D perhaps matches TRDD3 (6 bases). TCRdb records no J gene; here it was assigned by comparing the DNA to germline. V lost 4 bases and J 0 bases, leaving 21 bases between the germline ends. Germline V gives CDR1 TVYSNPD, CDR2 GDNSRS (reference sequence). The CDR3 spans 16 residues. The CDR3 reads CACPGRGDRYTDKLIF. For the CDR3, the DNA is TGTGCCTGTCCCGGACGGGGGGACCGGTACACCGATAAACTCATCTTT.

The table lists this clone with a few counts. As DNA, the CDR3 is TGTGCTCTTGGGGAACGCTTCCTACCGGCTGGGGGATACGAGACTCAGGACACCGATAAACTCATCTTT. Translating gives CALGERFLPAGGYETQDTDKLIF. The chain is built from TRDV1 and TRDJ1; 12 bases fit TRDD3. Germline assignment: CDR1 TSWWSYY and CDR2 QGS. The CDR3 length is 23 residues. Trimming at V came to 1 base and at J to 0 bases, leaving 21 bases not matched to a gene.

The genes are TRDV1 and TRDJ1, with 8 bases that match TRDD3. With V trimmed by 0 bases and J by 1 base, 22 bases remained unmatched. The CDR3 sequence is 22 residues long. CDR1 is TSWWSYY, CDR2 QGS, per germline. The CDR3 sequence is CALGELRLPVILGAEFTDKLIF. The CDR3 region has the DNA TGTGCTCTTGGGGAACTAAGGCTTCCTGTTATACTGGGGGCAGAGTTCACCGATAAACTCATCTTT.

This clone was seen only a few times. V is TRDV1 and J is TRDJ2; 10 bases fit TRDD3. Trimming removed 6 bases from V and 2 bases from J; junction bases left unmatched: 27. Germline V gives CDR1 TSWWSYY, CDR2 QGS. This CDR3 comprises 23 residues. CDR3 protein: CALGKGGLLLTKLGDLLTAQLFF. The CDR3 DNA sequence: TGTGCTCTTGGTAAGGGGGGCCTGCTGTTGACCAAACTGGGGGATCTCTTGACAGCACAACTCTTCTTT.

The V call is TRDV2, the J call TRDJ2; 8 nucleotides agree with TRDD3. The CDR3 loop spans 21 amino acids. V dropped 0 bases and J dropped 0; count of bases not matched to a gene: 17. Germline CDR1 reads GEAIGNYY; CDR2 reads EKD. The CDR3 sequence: CACDTKGDTACGSALTAQLFF. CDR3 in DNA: TGTGCCTGTGACACCAAAGGGGATACCGCCTGTGGTAGTGCTTTGACAGCACAACTCTTCTTT.

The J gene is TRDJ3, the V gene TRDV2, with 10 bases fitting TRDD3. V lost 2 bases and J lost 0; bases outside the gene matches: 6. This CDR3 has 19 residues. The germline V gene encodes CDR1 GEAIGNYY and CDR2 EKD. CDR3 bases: TGTGCCTGTGACATACTGGGGGATCAAATCTCCTGGGACACCCGACAGATGTTTTTC. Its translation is CACDILGDQISWDTRQMFF.

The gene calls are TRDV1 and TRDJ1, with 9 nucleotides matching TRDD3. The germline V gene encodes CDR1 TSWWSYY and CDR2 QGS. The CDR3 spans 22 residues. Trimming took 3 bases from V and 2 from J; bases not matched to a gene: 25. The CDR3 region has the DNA TGTGCTCTTGGGGACACTCCCATATCTTCTCCCCTCTGGGGGATGAATACCGATAAACTCATCTTT. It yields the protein CALGDTPISSPLWGMNTDKLIF.

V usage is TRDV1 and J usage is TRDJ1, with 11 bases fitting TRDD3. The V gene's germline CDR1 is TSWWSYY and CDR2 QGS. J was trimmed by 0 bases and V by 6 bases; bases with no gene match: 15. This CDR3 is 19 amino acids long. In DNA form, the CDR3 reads TGTGCTCTTGGACTCTTTACCGTCACTGGGGGATATTACACCGATAAACTCATCTTT. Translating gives CALGLFTVTGGYYTDKLIF.

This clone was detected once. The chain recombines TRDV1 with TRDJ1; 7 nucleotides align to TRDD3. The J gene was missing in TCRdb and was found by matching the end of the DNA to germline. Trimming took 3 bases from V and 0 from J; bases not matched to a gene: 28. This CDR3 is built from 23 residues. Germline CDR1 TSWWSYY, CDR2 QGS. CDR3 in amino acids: CALGDRIPGGWGANLRYTDKLIF. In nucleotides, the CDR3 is TGTGCTCTTGGGGATAGAATCCCTGGTGGCTGGGGGGCCAACCTAAGGTACACCGATAAACTCATCTTT.

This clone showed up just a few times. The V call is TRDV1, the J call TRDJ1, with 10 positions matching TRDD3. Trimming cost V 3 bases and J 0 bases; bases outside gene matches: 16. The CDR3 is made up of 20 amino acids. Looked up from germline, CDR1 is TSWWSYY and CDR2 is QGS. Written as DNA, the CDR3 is TGTGCTCTTGGGGACAAGCAACTACTGGGGGATCGGTATTACACCGATAAACTCATCTTT. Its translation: CALGDKQLLGDRYYTDKLIF.

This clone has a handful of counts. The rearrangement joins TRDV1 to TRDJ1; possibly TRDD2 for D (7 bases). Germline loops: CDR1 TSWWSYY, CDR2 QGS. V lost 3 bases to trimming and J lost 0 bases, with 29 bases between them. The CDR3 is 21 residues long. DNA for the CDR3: TGTGCTCTTGGGGACGGCCTTCCTGAGAAGGGGGAGTATTCGTACACCGATAAACTCATCTTT. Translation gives CALGDGLPEKGEYSYTDKLIF.

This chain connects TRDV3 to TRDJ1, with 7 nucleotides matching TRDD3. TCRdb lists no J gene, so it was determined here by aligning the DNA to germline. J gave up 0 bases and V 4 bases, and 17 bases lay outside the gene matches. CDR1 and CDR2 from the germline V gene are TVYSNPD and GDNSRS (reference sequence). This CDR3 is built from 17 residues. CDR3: CASGCRHGGRYTDKLIF. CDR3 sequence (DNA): TGTGCCTCCGGTTGCCGGCATGGGGGAAGGTACACCGATAAACTCATCTTT.

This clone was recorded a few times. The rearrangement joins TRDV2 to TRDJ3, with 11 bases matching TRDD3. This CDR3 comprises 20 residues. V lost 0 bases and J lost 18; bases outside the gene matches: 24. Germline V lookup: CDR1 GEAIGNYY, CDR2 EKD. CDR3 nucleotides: TGTGCCTGTGACACCGACCTGGGGGATACCTTCTCCTGTGACAACCGCCCGATGTTTTTC. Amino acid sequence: CACDTDLGDTFSCDNRPMFF.